The present T cell receptor (beta chain) was sequenced within a study of CD8+ T cells in alopecia areata. Study-level results: With tofacitinib ongoing, many expanded lesional clones persisted in both scalp and blood. Normal scalp had lower clonality than lesional scalp, with alopecia totalis/universalis lesions showing this most strongly. A single nonresponder leaves the baseline CD8+ expansion link to response uncertain. Tissue-resident alphabeta T cells belonging to normal skin likewise get sequenced within scalp specimens.

Extracted RNA was reverse transcribed into cDNA, the sequencing template. Generated by immunoSEQ multiplex PCR, the TCRdb table keeps only in-frame clones and is missing some. The table records 110,000 or so clones, roughly 50% of them present only once. Only one count was recorded for this clone. Its antigen remains unidentified. Treatment meaning: oral pan-JAK inhibitor, 5-10 mg twice daily. CDR1 SGHAT and CDR2 FQNNGV come from the germline V gene. Between the trimmed V and J ends, which lost 4 bases and 2 bases, there was a span of 11 bases. CDR3 length: 14 residues. This chain joins TRBV11-2 and TRBJ2-5; tentative D call: TRBD2 (5 bases). The specimen comprised CD8+ T cells sorted from blood, sampled at week 4, from a patient treated with tofacitinib. The sequence was obtained from a human donor with alopecia areata. The CDR3 sequence is CASSSWTAQETQYF. CDR3 bases: TGTGCCAGCAGCTCTTGGACTGCACAAGAGACCCAGTACTTC.